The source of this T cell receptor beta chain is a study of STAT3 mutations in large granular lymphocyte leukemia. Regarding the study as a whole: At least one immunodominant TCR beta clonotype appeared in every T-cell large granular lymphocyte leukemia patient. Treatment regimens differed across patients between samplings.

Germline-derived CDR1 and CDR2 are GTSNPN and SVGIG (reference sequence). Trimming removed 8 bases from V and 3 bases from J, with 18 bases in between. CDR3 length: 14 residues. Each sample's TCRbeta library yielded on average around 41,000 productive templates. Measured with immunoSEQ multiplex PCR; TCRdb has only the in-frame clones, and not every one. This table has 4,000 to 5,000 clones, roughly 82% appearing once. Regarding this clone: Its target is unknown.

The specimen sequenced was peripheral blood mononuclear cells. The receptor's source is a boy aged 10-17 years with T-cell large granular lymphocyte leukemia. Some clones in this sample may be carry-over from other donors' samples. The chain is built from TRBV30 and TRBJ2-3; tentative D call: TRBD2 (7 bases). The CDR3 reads CASRWGGLTDTQYF. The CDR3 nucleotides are TGTGCCAGCCGTTGGGGGGGCTTGACAGATACGCAGTATTTT.